This T cell receptor beta chain was retrieved from a study of cytomegalovirus exposure and HLA in healthy donors. Generated by immunoSEQ multiplex PCR, the TCRdb table keeps only in-frame clones and is missing some. The repertoire consists of tens of thousands of clones, with 80% to 90% occurring once and the leading ten covering about 4.1%. Sequences were obtained from PBMCs. The sequence was collected from a woman in her late teens or twenties in good health and CMV-seropositive.

The chain's CDR3 is CASSLSSTGQETQYF. CDR3 nucleotides: TGTGCCAGCAGCCTCAGTTCGACAGGACAAGAGACCCAGTACTTC. V is TRBV7-8 and J is TRBJ2-5; D is possibly TRBD1 (6 bases). V was clipped by 5 bases and J by 2 bases, with 15 bases between them. The CDR3 runs 15 residues. CDR1 and CDR2 (germline): SGHVS, FQNEAQ.